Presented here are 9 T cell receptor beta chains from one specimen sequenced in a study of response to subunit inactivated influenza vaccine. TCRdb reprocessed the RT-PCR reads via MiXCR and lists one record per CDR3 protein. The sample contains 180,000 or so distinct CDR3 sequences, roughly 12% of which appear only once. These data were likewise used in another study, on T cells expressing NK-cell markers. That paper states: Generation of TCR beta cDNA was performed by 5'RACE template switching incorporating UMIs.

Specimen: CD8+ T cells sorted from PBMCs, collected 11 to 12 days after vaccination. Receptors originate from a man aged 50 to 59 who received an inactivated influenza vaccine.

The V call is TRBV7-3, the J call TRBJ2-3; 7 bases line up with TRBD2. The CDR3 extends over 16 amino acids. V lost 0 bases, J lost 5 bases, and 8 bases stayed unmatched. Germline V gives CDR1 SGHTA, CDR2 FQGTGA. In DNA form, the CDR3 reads TGTGCCAGCAGCTTAACCCTGGCTCCGGGGGGAGATACGCAGTATTTT. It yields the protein CASSLTLAPGGDTQYF.

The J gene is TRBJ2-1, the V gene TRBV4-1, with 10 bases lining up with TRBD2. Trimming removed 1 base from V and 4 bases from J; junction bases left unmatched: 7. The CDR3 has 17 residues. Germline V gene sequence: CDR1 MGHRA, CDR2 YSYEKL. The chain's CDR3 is CASSQVLASGGYNEQFF. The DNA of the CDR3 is TGCGCCAGCAGCCAAGTGTTGGCTAGCGGGGGATACAATGAGCAGTTCTTC.

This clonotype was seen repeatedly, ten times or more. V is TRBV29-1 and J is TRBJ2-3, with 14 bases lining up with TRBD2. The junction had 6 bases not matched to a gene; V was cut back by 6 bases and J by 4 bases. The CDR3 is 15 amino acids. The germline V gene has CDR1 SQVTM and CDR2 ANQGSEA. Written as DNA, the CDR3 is TGCAGCGTAGACGAGGGACTAGCGGGAGCAGATACGCAGTATTTT. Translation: CSVDEGLAGADTQYF.

The CDR3 reads CASSPAGLAAGEQYF. As DNA, the CDR3 is TGTGCCAGCAGCCCGGCCGGACTAGCGGCGGGTGAGCAGTACTTC. The chain uses TRBV5-5 and TRBJ2-7, with 10 bases aligning to TRBD2. Unmatched junction bases numbered 11, after V lost 4 bases and J lost 7 bases. Germline CDR1 and CDR2: SGHKS and YYEKEE (reference sequence). This CDR3 has 15 residues. Filled out from reference TRBV5-5 and TRBJ2-7, the complete variable domain reads DAGVTQSPTHLIKTRGQQVTLRCSPISGHKSVSWYQQVLGQGPQFIFQYYEKEERGRGNFPDRFSARQFPNYSSELNVNALLLGDSALYLCASSPAGLAAGEQYFGPGTRLTVT.

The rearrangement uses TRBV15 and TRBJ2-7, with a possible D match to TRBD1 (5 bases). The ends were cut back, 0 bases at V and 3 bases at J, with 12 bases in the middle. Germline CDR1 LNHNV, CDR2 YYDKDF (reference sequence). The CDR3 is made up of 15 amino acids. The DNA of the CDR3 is TGTGCCACCAGCAGAGAGAGAAATCAGGGCTACGAGCAGTACTTC. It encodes CATSRERNQGYEQYF.

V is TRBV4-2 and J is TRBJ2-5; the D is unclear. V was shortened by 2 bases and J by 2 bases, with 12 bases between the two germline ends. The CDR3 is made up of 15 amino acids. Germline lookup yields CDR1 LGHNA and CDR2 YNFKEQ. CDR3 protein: CASSQRGARQETQYF. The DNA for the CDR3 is TGTGCCAGCAGCCAAAGAGGAGCGAGGCAAGAGACCCAGTACTTC.

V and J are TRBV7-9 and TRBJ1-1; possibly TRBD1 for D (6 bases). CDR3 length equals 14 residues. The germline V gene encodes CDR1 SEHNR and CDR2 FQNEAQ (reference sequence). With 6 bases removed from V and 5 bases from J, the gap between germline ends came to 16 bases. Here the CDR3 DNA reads TGTGCCAGCAGTCTCGGGGGGGCGAGAACTGAAGCTTTCTTT. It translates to CASSLGGARTEAFF.

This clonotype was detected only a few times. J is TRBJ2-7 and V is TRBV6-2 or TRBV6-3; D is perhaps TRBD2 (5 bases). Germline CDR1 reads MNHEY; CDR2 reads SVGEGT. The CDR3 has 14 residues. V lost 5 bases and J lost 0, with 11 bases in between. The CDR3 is CASSPGINSYEQYF. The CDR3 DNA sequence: TGTGCCAGCAGTCCCGGGATCAACTCCTACGAGCAGTACTTC.

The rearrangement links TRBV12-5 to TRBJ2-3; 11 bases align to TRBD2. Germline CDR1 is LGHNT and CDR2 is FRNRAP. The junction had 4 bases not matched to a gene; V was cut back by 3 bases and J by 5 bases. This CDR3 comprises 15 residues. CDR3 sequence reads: CASGLLAGVRDTQYF. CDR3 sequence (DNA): TGTGCTAGTGGTTTACTAGCGGGAGTCAGAGATACGCAGTATTTT.